The clone carrying this T cell receptor beta chain has just a few counts. V was clipped by 2 bases and J by 2 bases, with 14 bases between them. The CDR3 covers 16 residues. Germline values: CDR1 SGHRS, CDR2 YFSETQ. TCRdb re-derived calls from the 5' RACE reads in MiXCR, one entry per CDR3 protein. The repertoire holds hundreds of thousands of distinct CDR3 sequences, 17% seen once, with approximately 8.1% in the top ten. This entry belongs to a study of T-cell memory formation after mild COVID-19. Study information: Clustering of TCRs was largely donor specific.

This sequence originates from an adult woman who had mild COVID-19 (a few samples of this study predate the infection). Cell type and time point are not known. The J gene is TRBJ2-1, the V gene TRBV5-1, with D possibly TRBD2 on 7 matching bases. The source material was PBMCs or a T cell subset sorted from them (not recorded which). The chain's CDR3 is CASSFWGGGAYNEQFF. For the CDR3, the DNA is TGCGCCAGCAGCTTTTGGGGGGGGGGCGCCTACAATGAGCAGTTCTTC.